This passage covers 14 T cell receptor beta chains from one sample sequenced in a study of blood T cell repertoires in COVID-19. Clones were read by immunoSEQ multiplex PCR, and TCRdb kept only the in-frame ones, dropping some. The table lists a few hundred thousand clones, under 90% of them singletons. The sample was peripheral blood. The receptors stem from a woman between 40 and 55 years old who had recovered from COVID-19.

This clone was observed once. The V and J genes are TRBV18 and TRBJ2-5; 9 positions agree with TRBD1. J gave up 4 bases and V 2 bases, and 8 bases lay outside the gene matches. The CDR3 extends over 16 amino acids. The germline V gene encodes CDR1 KGHSH and CDR2 LQKENI. CDR3 sequence: CASSPYRTGAGETQYF. CDR3 coding DNA: TGTGCCAGCTCACCATATCGGACAGGGGCGGGAGAGACCCAGTACTTC. Together with reference TRBV18 and TRBJ2-5, the CDR3 gives the full variable domain: NAGVMQNPRHLVRRRGQEARLRCSPMKGHSHVYWYRQLPEEGLKFMVYLQKENIIDESGMPKERFSAEFPKEGPSILRIQQVVRGDSAAYFCASSPYRTGAGETQYFGPGTRLLVL.

This chain uses TRBV6-5 with TRBJ2-1, with D possibly TRBD1 on 5 matching bases. Trimming pared 6 bases from V and 4 bases from J, leaving 10 bases between. The CDR3 contains 13 residues. Germline V gene sequence: CDR1 MNHEY, CDR2 SVGAGI. CDR3 DNA sequence: TGTGCCAGCAGGTTACAGGAGTACAATGAGCAGTTCTTC. Its translation: CASRLQEYNEQFF.

V usage is TRBV15 and J usage is TRBJ2-7; D uncertain. This CDR3 comprises 16 residues. Trimming removed 1 base from V and 0 bases from J, with 13 bases in between. Germline V gene data show CDR1 as LNHNV and CDR2 as YYDKDF (reference sequence). Written as DNA, the CDR3 is TGTGCCACCAGCAGAGCGTTTAGCACAAGCTCCTACGAGCAGTACTTC. It is translated as CATSRAFSTSSYEQYF. Full variable domain (outside the CDR3, taken from reference TRBV15 and TRBJ2-7): DAMVIQNPRYQVTQFGKPVTLSCSQTLNHNVMYWYQQKSSQAPKLLFHYYDKDFNNEADTPDNFQSRRPNTSFCFLDIRSPGLGDTAMYLCATSRAFSTSSYEQYFGPGTRLTVT.

The rearrangement joins TRBV5-1 to TRBJ2-7; a weak D match, TRBD1 (6 bases). The CDR3 runs to 15 residues. CDR1 is SGHRS, CDR2 YFSETQ, per germline. With 5 bases removed from V and 2 bases from J, the gap between germline ends came to 17 bases. CDR3 sequence: CASSHARDTAYEQYF. CDR3 sequence (DNA): TGCGCCAGCAGTCACGCAAGGGACACCGCCTACGAGCAGTACTTC.

This clone was counted only a few times. V usage is TRBV7-8 and J usage is TRBJ2-7; unclear D gene. Germline V gene data show CDR1 as SGHVS and CDR2 as FQNEAQ. This CDR3 spans 13 amino acids. The germline V and J ends were trimmed by 1 base and 8 bases, with 12 bases remaining between them. CDR3 sequence reads: CASSLGAQLKQYF. CDR3 nucleotides: TGTGCCAGCAGCTTAGGGGCGCAGCTTAAGCAGTACTTC.

The chain carries TRBV30 and TRBJ1-2, with 9 nucleotides matching TRBD1. CDR3 length: 13 amino acids. The ends lost 4 bases at V and 8 bases at J; junction bases unmatched: 8. CDR1 is GTSNPN, CDR2 SVGIG, per germline (reference sequence). The DNA of the CDR3 is TGTGCCTGGATCGGCGGGACAGGGAGCGGCTACACCTTC. Amino acid sequence: CAWIGGTGSGYTF.

The CDR3 bases are TGTGCCAGCAGCGTAGCGGGGGGCGTATACAATGAGCAGTTCTTC. Translating it yields CASSVAGGVYNEQFF. V usage is TRBV9 and J usage is TRBJ2-1, with D possibly TRBD2 on 7 matching bases. Germline V gives CDR1 SGDLS, CDR2 YYNGEE. The CDR3 runs 15 residues. Trimming stripped 0 bases from V and 4 bases from J, with 11 bases between.

J is TRBJ1-2 and V is TRBV7-9, with D perhaps matching TRBD1 (5 bases). Per the germline V gene, CDR1 is SEHNR and CDR2 is FQNEAQ (reference sequence). This CDR3 spans 16 amino acids. With 5 bases removed from V and 0 bases from J, the gap between germline ends came to 16 bases. CDR3 in amino acids: CASSPLLVGANYGYTF. CDR3 bases: TGTGCCAGCAGCCCCTTGTTGGTAGGGGCTAACTATGGCTACACCTTC.

This chain uses TRBV6-5 with TRBJ2-5; TRBD2 agrees at 10 bases. V gave up 6 bases and J gave up 3 bases; unmatched junction bases: 7. The CDR3 covers 15 residues. Germline CDR1 is MNHEY and CDR2 is SVGAGI. The CDR3 sequence is CASRTQRGGEETQYF. CDR3 nucleotides: TGTGCCAGCAGGACCCAGCGGGGGGGGGAAGAGACCCAGTACTTC.

V and J are TRBV19 and TRBJ2-7, with TRBD1 matching over 7 bases. This CDR3 contains 13 residues. Germline loops: CDR1 LNHDA, CDR2 SQIVND (reference sequence). With V trimmed by 6 bases and J by 2 bases, 4 bases remained unmatched. CDR3 region: CASRNGQAYEQYF. CDR3 nucleotides: TGTGCCAGTAGAAACGGACAGGCCTACGAGCAGTACTTC.

J is TRBJ2-5 and V is TRBV5-1, with 7 nucleotides matching TRBD1. This CDR3 region has 16 residues. Trimming at V came to 4 bases and at J to 0 bases, leaving 9 bases not matched to a gene. In germline, CDR1 is SGHRS, CDR2 YFSETQ. CDR3 coding DNA: TGCGCCAGCAGCCTATGGGCCGGACAGGACCAAGAGACCCAGTACTTC. This codes for CASSLWAGQDQETQYF.

V is TRBV28 and J is TRBJ2-3; 7 bases are shared with TRBD2. Germline trimming cut 2 bases from V and 1 base from J; bases unmatched to any gene: 0. Germline V gene lookup returns CDR1 MDHEN and CDR2 SYDVKM. This CDR3 region has 14 residues. The CDR3 bases are TGTGCCAGCAGTTTACGGGGGGGCACAGATACGCAGTATTTT. Its translation is CASSLRGGTDTQYF.

The chain links TRBV7-2 to TRBJ2-3; 11 positions match TRBD2. V was pared by 6 bases and J by 0 bases, with 5 bases of the junction left unmatched. CDR1 is SGHTA, CDR2 FQGNSA, per germline. The CDR3 contains 16 residues. CDR3 nucleotides: TGTGCCAGCAGGGAGGGACTAGCGGCTAGCACAGATACGCAGTATTTT. Its protein product is CASREGLAASTDTQYF.

The chain combines TRBV10-3 with TRBJ1-5, with D possibly matching TRBD1 (6 bases). Germline loops: CDR1 ENHRY, CDR2 SYGVKD. The CDR3 is made up of 13 amino acids. The V and J ends lost 0 bases and 11 bases respectively, with 11 bases between them. CDR3 amino acids: CAISESPGEAQHF. CDR3 in DNA: TGTGCCATCAGTGAGTCGCCAGGGGAAGCCCAGCATTTT.